The source of this T cell receptor (beta chain) is a study of blood T cell repertoires in COVID-19. Study as a whole: Sources were T cells, B-cell-depleted T cells, or PBMCs; the material itself was cDNA or gDNA.

The CDR3 sequence is 14 residues long. CDR1 and CDR2 from the germline V gene are LNHDA and SQIVND (reference sequence). V was pared by 3 bases and J by 2 bases, with 10 bases between. Data came from immunoSEQ multiplex PCR; TCRdb stores just in-frame clones and leaves some out. The sample contains fewer than 250,000 clones, approximately 86% of which appear only once. The TCR sequence derives from a woman aged 40 to 50 with acute COVID-19. This rearrangement joins TRBV19 to TRBJ1-1, with a weak D call TRBD1 (5 bases). The sample was PBMCs or T cells enriched from blood (not recorded which). CDR3 sequence reads: CASSIGRTNTEAFF. DNA of the CDR3: TGTGCCAGTAGTATCGGCAGGACAAACACTGAAGCTTTCTTT.